One and the same sample provided the 28 T cell receptor beta chains below, sequenced in a study of T-cell memory formation after mild COVID-19 (dated by TCRdb to 2020 to 2022). Library preparation used 5' RACE. Sequencer: Illumina NovaSeq 6000. Clones were called with MiXCR by TCRdb after fastp trimmed the public reads at Q25, and only in-frame beta chains were retained. Under each unique CDR3 protein, matching rows form one entry showing the most common genes and DNA. This sample holds under 400,000 distinct CDR3 sequences; roughly 21% were observed only once. The ten largest clones represent around an eighth of the sample. Sequencing was carried out using PBMCs or a T cell subset sorted from them (not recorded which). The receptor set was obtained from an adult woman who had mild COVID-19 (a few samples of this study predate the infection). The sample titles of this study are shuffled in the database, so cell type and time point are left out; the donor was told from shared clones.

This clonotype occurred a few times. The chain uses TRBV11-3 and TRBJ2-2, with 8 bases identical to TRBD1. J lost 6 bases, V lost 5 bases, and 11 bases had no gene match. This CDR3 is built from 16 residues. Germline-derived CDR1 and CDR2 are SGHNT and YENEEA. The CDR3 here is CASSPRQGSRSGELFF. In DNA form, the CDR3 reads TGTGCCAGCAGCCCCAGACAGGGGTCGAGGTCCGGGGAGCTGTTTTTT.

This clonotype was picked up a small number of times. The V and J genes are TRBV13 and TRBJ2-5; 9 nucleotides align to TRBD1. This CDR3 region has 14 residues. The V gene end was trimmed by 4 bases and the J gene end by 1 base; junction bases not matched to a gene: 1. The germline V gene encodes CDR1 PRHDT and CDR2 FYEKMQ (reference sequence). DNA of the CDR3: TGTGCCAGCAGCTCGACAGGGGGCCAAGAGACCCAGTACTTC. This translates into CASSSTGGQETQYF.

This clonotype was detected a few times. The V and J genes are TRBV27 and TRBJ1-5; D call uncertain. Trimming pared 2 bases from V and 7 bases from J, leaving 9 bases between. CDR1 MNHEY and CDR2 SMNVEV come from the germline V gene (reference sequence). The CDR3 sequence is 13 residues long. Here the CDR3 DNA reads TGTGCCAGCAGTTTAAGCGCAGCGCAGCCCCAGCATTTT. This sequence encodes CASSLSAAQPQHF.

At least ten counts were recorded for this clonotype. The V gene is TRBV2, the J gene TRBJ2-1, with 7 bases that match TRBD2. The CDR3 is made up of 15 amino acids. In germline, CDR1 is SNHLY, CDR2 FYNNEI. V was pared by 1 base and J by 9 bases, with 9 bases of the junction left unmatched. The CDR3 region has the DNA TGTGCCAGCAGTGAAGGGGCTAGCCCGGGGGGTGAGCAGTTCTTC. Translation: CASSEGASPGGEQFF.

This clonotype was detected only a few times. This sequence joins TRBV30 and TRBJ2-2; 10 positions match TRBD1. Germline V gives CDR1 GTSNPN, CDR2 SVGIG (reference sequence). The CDR3 sequence is 14 residues long. The V and J ends lost 5 bases and 4 bases, in that order; junction bases with no gene match: 4. CDR3 in amino acids: CAWGGQGTTGELFF. CDR3 coding DNA: TGTGCCTGGGGGGGACAGGGGACCACCGGGGAGCTGTTTTTT.

The chain recombines TRBV12-3 or TRBV12-4 with TRBJ1-1; 8 bases match TRBD1. This CDR3 is 16 amino acids long. The trim removed 6 bases at V and 10 bases at J, leaving 19 bases unmatched. CDR3 DNA: TGTGCCAGCAGCCCCCCGTTGGGACAGGAGCGATCCGGAGCTTTCTTT. Protein sequence: CASSPPLGQERSGAFF.

The rearrangement joins TRBV13 to TRBJ2-7; a possible D gene is TRBD2 (5 bases). This CDR3 contains 14 residues. Germline CDR1 reads PRHDT; CDR2 reads FYEKMQ (reference sequence). Trimming shortened V by 2 bases and J by 4 bases, and 12 bases separated the two germline ends. The CDR3 spells CASSLRGSRYEQYF. CDR3 nucleotides: TGTGCCAGCAGCTTACGGGGTAGCAGGTACGAGCAGTACTTC.

This clonotype was seen a few times. V and J are TRBV28 and TRBJ2-1; no reliable D call. Trimming took 5 bases from V and 7 from J, leaving 9 bases between them. Germline V CDR1 and CDR2: MDHEN, SYDVKM. The CDR3 loop spans 12 amino acids. The CDR3 sequence: CASSVRWNEQFF. Written as DNA, the CDR3 is TGTGCCAGCAGTGTTCGGTGGAATGAGCAGTTCTTC.

In its sample, this clonotype was seen a few times. The J gene is TRBJ1-2, the V gene TRBV9; 12 nucleotides agree with TRBD1. The CDR3 runs 18 residues. From germline, CDR1 is SGDLS and CDR2 YYNGEE. V shed 4 bases, J shed 0 bases, and the junction held 10 bases outside the gene matches. CDR3 nucleotide sequence: TGTGCCAGCAGCACACCACCGGGACAGGGGGCTTCTAACTATGGCTACACCTTC. Translating gives CASSTPPGQGASNYGYTF. Full variable domain (outside the CDR3, taken from reference TRBV9 and TRBJ1-2): DSGVTQTPKHLITATGQRVTLRCSPRSGDLSVYWYQQSLDQGLQFLIQYYNGEERAKGNILERFSAQQFPDLHSELNLSSLELGDSALYFCASSTPPGQGASNYGYTFGSGTRLTVV.

This rearrangement joins TRBV9 to TRBJ2-3; D is tentatively TRBD1 or TRBD2 (5 bases each). The CDR3 is 16 residues long. Trimming left V 3 bases short and J 2 bases short, with 16 bases between. Germline V CDR1 and CDR2: SGDLS, YYNGEE. The CDR3 region has the DNA TGTGCCAGCAGCGACAGGCCCGGGACCCTCACAGATACGCAGTATTTT. It encodes CASSDRPGTLTDTQYF.

The table lists this clonotype with a few counts. The chain employs TRBV14 and TRBJ2-7; D not certain. This CDR3 has 13 amino acids. Looked up from germline, CDR1 is SGHDN and CDR2 is FVKESK. Between the trimmed V and J ends, which lost 4 bases and 7 bases, there was a span of 14 bases. CDR3 sequence: CASSLRMFGEQYF. The CDR3, as DNA: TGTGCCAGCAGCCTCAGGATGTTTGGGGAGCAGTACTTC.

The rearrangement joins TRBV20-1 to TRBJ1-5, with D uncertain. Germline V gene data show CDR1 as DFQATT and CDR2 as SNEGSKA (reference sequence). V lost 0 bases, J lost 8 bases, and 11 bases lay in between. This CDR3 is built from 13 residues. The CDR3 here is CSARDRGREPQHF. The CDR3 DNA follows: TGCAGTGCTAGAGATCGCGGGAGGGAGCCCCAGCATTTT.

This clonotype was seen a handful of times. The chain employs TRBV28 and TRBJ2-7, with D possibly TRBD1 on 5 matching bases. The germline CDR1 and CDR2 sequences are MDHEN and SYDVKM. V lost 6 bases to trimming and J lost 5 bases, with 14 bases between them. This CDR3 has 13 residues. The CDR3 sequence is CASRPQGNHEQYF. CDR3 sequence (DNA): TGTGCCAGCAGGCCCCAGGGTAACCACGAGCAGTACTTC.

The chain has TRBV7-9 and TRBJ2-3, with D perhaps TRBD1 or TRBD2 (5 bases each). Trimming left V 5 bases short and J 2 bases short, with 26 bases between. This CDR3 comprises 19 residues. From germline, CDR1 is SEHNR and CDR2 FQNEAQ (reference sequence). CDR3 sequence reads: CASSEGPAASVEITDTQYF. The CDR3 DNA is TGTGCCAGCAGCGAGGGGCCCGCGGCATCAGTAGAGATCACAGATACGCAGTATTTT.

This chain joins TRBV24-1 and TRBJ2-5, with 12 bases aligning to TRBD1. Germline lookup yields CDR1 KGHDR and CDR2 SFDVKD. The CDR3 has 16 amino acids. V lost 3 bases, J lost 5 bases, and 6 bases stayed unmatched. CDR3 DNA: TGTGCCACCAGTGATACCGGGACAGGGGGCAAGGAGACCCAGTACTTC. Translation gives CATSDTGTGGKETQYF.

The chain joins TRBV10-3 to TRBJ2-7; the match to TRBD2 covers 8 bases. Per germline, CDR1 ENHRY and CDR2 SYGVKD. The CDR3 runs to 15 residues. V was clipped by 0 bases and J by 6 bases; unmatched bases: 7. The CDR3 protein is CAISESSGRGPEQYF. For the CDR3, the DNA is TGTGCCATCAGTGAGTCGAGCGGGAGAGGTCCCGAGCAGTACTTC.

The gene calls are TRBV5-5 and TRBJ2-7; 7 nucleotides align to TRBD1. Germline V CDR1 and CDR2: SGHKS, YYEKEE (reference sequence). The CDR3 has 14 residues. J lost 5 bases, V lost 2 bases, and 7 bases had no gene match. The CDR3, as DNA: TGTGCCAGCAGCTTTTGGACAGGACGCCACGAGCAGTACTTC. This sequence encodes CASSFWTGRHEQYF.

This clonotype was detected only a few times. The CDR3 DNA reads as TGTGCCAGCAGCCAGGCTAGCGGGCTAACCTACGAGCAGTACTTC. It specifies CASSQASGLTYEQYF. The rearrangement links TRBV3-1 to TRBJ2-7; 8 nucleotides match TRBD2. The J segment lost 2 bases and the V segment lost 3 bases, leaving 6 bases of the junction unmatched. CDR3 length: 15 residues. Germline lookup yields CDR1 LGHDT and CDR2 YNNKEL (reference sequence).

This chain connects TRBV14 to TRBJ1-1; TRBD1 is a possible D gene (5 bases). V shed 2 bases and J shed 8 bases, with 18 bases lying between them. CDR3 size: 15 residues. CDR1 is SGHDN and CDR2 is FVKESK in the germline V gene. The CDR3 sequence: CASSQPWRGEREAFF. The DNA of the CDR3 is TGTGCCAGCAGCCAACCCTGGCGAGGGGAACGGGAAGCTTTCTTT.

The chain employs TRBV7-8 and TRBJ2-7; D uncertain. Germline CDR1 SGHVS, CDR2 FQNEAQ. Trimming took off 4 bases at V and 3 bases at J, with 13 bases between the two ends. The CDR3 extends over 14 amino acids. The DNA for the CDR3 is TGTGCCAGCAGCTGGACCGACCTTGACTACGAGCAGTACTTC. It codes for CASSWTDLDYEQYF.

In this sample, this clonotype turned up a few times. The chain recombines TRBV20-1 with TRBJ2-7, with TRBD2 as a possible D gene (6 bases). Trimming took off 2 bases at V and 4 bases at J, with 15 bases between the two ends. From germline, CDR1 is DFQATT and CDR2 SNEGSKA (reference sequence). The CDR3 is 14 residues long. As DNA, the CDR3 is TGCAGTGCTAGAATTCGCGGGAAGACTTACGAGCAGTACTTC. Translating gives CSARIRGKTYEQYF.

The chain couples TRBV6-1 to TRBJ1-2, with a weak D call TRBD1 (5 bases). Germline values: CDR1 MNHNS, CDR2 SASEGT. CDR3 length equals 14 residues. V lost 6 bases, J lost 6 bases, and 17 bases lay in between. As DNA, the CDR3 is TGTGCCAGCAGCGCCCGGTCGCAGGGCCATGGCTACACCTTC. Translated, it gives CASSARSQGHGYTF.

The chain recombines TRBV5-8 with TRBJ1-2, with D hard to call. This CDR3 is 15 amino acids long. Trimming stripped 1 base from V and 4 bases from J, with 14 bases between. Germline V lookup: CDR1 SGHTS, CDR2 YDEGEE. DNA for the CDR3: TGTGCCAGCAGCTTGTCCCGGGTTCTGGTCTATGGCTACACCTTC. Its protein is CASSLSRVLVYGYTF.

This clonotype was detected only a few times. The genes are TRBV6-5 and TRBJ2-4; no definite D call. This CDR3 is built from 14 residues. Per the germline V gene, CDR1 is MNHEY and CDR2 is SVGAGI. Trimming left V 0 bases short and J 7 bases short, with 10 bases between. The CDR3 nucleotides read TGTGCCAGCAGTTACTCCCAACGTGGGAACATTCAGTACTTC. Its protein product is CASSYSQRGNIQYF.

The chain couples TRBV6-2 or TRBV6-3 to TRBJ1-1; 7 bases are shared with TRBD1. CDR1 and CDR2 (germline): MNHEY, SVGEGT. The CDR3 totals 12 residues. The J segment lost 3 bases and the V segment lost 8 bases, leaving 3 bases of the junction unmatched. CDR3 sequence: CASRGTDTEAFF. CDR3 coding DNA: TGTGCCAGCCGCGGGACAGACACTGAAGCTTTCTTT.

This clonotype was seen a few times. This sequence joins TRBV12-3 or TRBV12-4 and TRBJ2-3; D is unclear. Trimming took off 7 bases at V and 4 bases at J, with 18 bases between the two ends. This CDR3 has 15 residues. CDR3 residues: CASISSASPPDTQYF. The CDR3 coding sequence is TGTGCCAGCATATCCTCGGCTAGTCCCCCAGATACGCAGTATTTT.

The rearrangement joins TRBV6-2 or TRBV6-3 to TRBJ2-7; the D gene is possibly TRBD2 (5 bases). CDR1 and CDR2 from the germline V gene are MNHEY and SVGEGT. V was trimmed by 7 bases and J by 2 bases, leaving 12 bases between them. The CDR3 is made up of 13 amino acids. CDR3 nucleotides: TGTGCCAGCAACCCAATCGGGGCCTACGAGCAGTACTTC. It is translated as CASNPIGAYEQYF.

This clonotype was seen a single time. This chain links TRBV7-9 with TRBJ2-1; D might be TRBD1 (5 bases). CDR3 size: 16 residues. V was trimmed by 2 bases and J by 10 bases, leaving 21 bases between them. CDR1 and CDR2 from the germline V gene are SEHNR and FQNEAQ (reference sequence). Written as DNA, the CDR3 is TGTGCCAGCAGCTTACCAGGACAAGAATTTTCCTACGAGCAGTTCTTC. Amino acids: CASSLPGQEFSYEQFF.